These 3 T cell receptor beta chains were sequenced from one sample in a study of untreated major depressive disorder. Study-wide points: Depressed patients' CD4+ T cells carried increased TRBV05-01 (Vbeta 5.1) usage versus control CD4+ T cells.

No cognate antigen is known for these TCRs. Profiled with immunoSEQ multiplex PCR; TCRdb holds only in-frame clones, not every one. This table holds 10,000 to 15,000 clones, about nine tenths found once. Sequencing was carried out using CD4+ T cells from PBMCs. The receptors stem from a man between 25 and 39 years old with major depressive disorder.

The chain links TRBV6-1 to TRBJ2-2; 7 bases line up with TRBD1. The germline V gene encodes CDR1 MNHNS and CDR2 SASEGT. Trimming took 4 bases from V and 5 from J; bases not matched to a gene: 10. The CDR3 is 16 residues long. The CDR3 reads CASSGARQGGTGELFF. DNA for the CDR3: TGTGCCAGCAGTGGGGCACGACAGGGTGGGACCGGGGAGCTGTTTTTT.

This clone was observed a single time. This chain links TRBV4-1 with TRBJ2-4, with D tentatively TRBD1 (7 bases). Germline loops: CDR1 MGHRA, CDR2 YSYEKL. CDR3 size: 13 residues. Trimming removed 3 bases at V and 8 bases at J, with 11 bases between. In nucleotides, the CDR3 is TGCGCCAGCAGCCAGACCAGGGGGGACATTCAGTACTTC. It encodes CASSQTRGDIQYF.

V usage is TRBV29-1 and J usage is TRBJ2-3; 11 nucleotides line up with TRBD2. Trimming removed 5 bases from V and 6 bases from J; junction bases left unmatched: 4. This CDR3 has 13 residues. From germline, CDR1 is SQVTM and CDR2 ANQGSEA. CDR3 sequence reads: CSVPGLAVDTQYF. DNA for the CDR3: TGCAGCGTTCCGGGACTAGCGGTTGATACGCAGTATTTT.